The sequence of this T cell receptor (beta chain) was determined in a study of blood T cells in healthy people across ages. Study-wide points: Strong correlation linked observed beta diversity and percent naive T cells. Measured against age, TCR beta diversity per million T cells decreased in a roughly linear manner.

Primed by a sample-barcoded 5' primer and a J-beta primer mix, a second PCR proceeded for roughly 6 to 12 cycles. MiXCR, run by TCRdb on the 5' RACE reads, gives a single entry per CDR3 protein. The data hold more than 650,000 distinct CDR3 sequences, with roughly 50% observed a single time. The trim removed 8 bases at V and 0 bases at J, leaving 4 bases unmatched. Germline loops: CDR1 SQVTM, CDR2 ANQGSEA. The CDR3 is 14 residues long. To note about this clonotype: The antigen is not known.

V usage is TRBV29-1 and J usage is TRBJ2-1; TRBD1 agrees at 10 bases. Sequencing used blood. This sequence originates from a man older than 75 in good health. For the CDR3, the DNA is TGCAGCACCGGGACAGGGGTCTCCTACAATGAGCAGTTCTTC. Encoded protein: CSTGTGVSYNEQFF.